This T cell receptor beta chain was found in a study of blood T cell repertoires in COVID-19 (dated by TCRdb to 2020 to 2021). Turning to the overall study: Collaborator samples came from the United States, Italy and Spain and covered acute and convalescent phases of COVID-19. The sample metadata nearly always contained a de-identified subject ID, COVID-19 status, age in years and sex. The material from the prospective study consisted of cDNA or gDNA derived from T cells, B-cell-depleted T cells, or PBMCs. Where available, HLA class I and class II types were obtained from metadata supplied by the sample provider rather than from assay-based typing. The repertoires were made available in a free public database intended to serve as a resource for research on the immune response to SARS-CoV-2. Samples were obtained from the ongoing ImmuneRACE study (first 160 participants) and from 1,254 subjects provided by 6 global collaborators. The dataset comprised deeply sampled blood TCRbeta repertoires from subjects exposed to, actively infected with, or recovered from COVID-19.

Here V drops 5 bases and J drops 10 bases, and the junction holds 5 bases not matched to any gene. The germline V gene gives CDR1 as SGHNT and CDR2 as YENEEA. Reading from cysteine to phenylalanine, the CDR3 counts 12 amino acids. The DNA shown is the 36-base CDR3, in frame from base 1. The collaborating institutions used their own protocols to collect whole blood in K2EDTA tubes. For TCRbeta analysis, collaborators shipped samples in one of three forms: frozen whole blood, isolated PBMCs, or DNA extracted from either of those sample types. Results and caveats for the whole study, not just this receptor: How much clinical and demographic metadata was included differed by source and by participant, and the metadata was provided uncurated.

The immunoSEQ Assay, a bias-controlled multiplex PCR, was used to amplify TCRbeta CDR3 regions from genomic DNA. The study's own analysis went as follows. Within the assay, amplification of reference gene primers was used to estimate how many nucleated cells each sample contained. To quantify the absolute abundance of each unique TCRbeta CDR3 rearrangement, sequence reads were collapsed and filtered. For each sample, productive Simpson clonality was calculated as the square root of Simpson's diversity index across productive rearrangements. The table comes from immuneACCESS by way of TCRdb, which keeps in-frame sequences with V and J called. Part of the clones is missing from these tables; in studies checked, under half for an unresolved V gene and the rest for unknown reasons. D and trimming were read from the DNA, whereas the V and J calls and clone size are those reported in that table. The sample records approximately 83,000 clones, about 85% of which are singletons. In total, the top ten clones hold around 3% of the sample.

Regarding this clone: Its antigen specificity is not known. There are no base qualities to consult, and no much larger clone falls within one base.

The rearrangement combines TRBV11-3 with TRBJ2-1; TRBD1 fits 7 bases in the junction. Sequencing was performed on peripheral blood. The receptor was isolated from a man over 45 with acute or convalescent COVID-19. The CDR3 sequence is CASSPPGQEQFF. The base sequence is TGTGCCAGCAGCCCCCCGGGACAGGAGCAGTTCTTC.